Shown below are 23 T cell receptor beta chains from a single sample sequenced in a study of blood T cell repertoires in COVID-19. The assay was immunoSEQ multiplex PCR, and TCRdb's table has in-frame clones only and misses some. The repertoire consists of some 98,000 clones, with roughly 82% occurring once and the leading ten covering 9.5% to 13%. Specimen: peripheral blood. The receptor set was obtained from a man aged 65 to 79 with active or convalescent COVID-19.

The CDR3 region is CATDRGGNEQFF. The CDR3 bases are TGTGCCACGGACAGGGGAGGGAATGAGCAGTTCTTC. V and J are TRBV10-3 and TRBJ2-1; 9 bases are shared with TRBD1. CDR3 size: 12 residues. The germline V gene encodes CDR1 ENHRY and CDR2 SYGVKD. V lost 10 bases and J lost 7; bases outside the gene matches: 5.

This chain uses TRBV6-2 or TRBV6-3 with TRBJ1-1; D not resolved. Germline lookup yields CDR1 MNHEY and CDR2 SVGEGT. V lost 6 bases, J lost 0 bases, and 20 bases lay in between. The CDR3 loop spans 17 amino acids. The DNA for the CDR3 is TGTGCCAGCAGCAGCGCAGCTTCGGGGTGGATGAACACTGAAGCTTTCTTT. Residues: CASSSAASGWMNTEAFF.

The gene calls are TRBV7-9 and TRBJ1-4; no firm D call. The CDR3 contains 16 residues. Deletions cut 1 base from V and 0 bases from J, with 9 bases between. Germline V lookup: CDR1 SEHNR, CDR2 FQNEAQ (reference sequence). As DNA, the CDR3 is TGTGCCAGCAGCTTAGGTGCGGGCACAACTAATGAAAAACTGTTTTTT. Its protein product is CASSLGAGTTNEKLFF.

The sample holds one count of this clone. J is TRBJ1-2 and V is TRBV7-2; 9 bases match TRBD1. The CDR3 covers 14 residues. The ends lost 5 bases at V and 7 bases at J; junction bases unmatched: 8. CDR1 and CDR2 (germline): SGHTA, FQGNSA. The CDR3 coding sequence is TGTGCCAGCAGCCCGGGTACAGGGGGCATTGGCTACACCTTC. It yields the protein CASSPGTGGIGYTF.

This CDR3 is CASSLAQGRLAGFVQYF. In nucleotides, the CDR3 is TGTGCCAGCAGCTTGGCCCAGGGGAGACTAGCGGGGTTCGTGCAGTACTTC. The chain has TRBV5-6 and TRBJ2-7; 11 bases line up with TRBD2. Germline assignment: CDR1 SGHDT and CDR2 YYEEEE. The CDR3 is made up of 17 amino acids. V lost 0 bases, J lost 9 bases, and 14 bases stayed unmatched.

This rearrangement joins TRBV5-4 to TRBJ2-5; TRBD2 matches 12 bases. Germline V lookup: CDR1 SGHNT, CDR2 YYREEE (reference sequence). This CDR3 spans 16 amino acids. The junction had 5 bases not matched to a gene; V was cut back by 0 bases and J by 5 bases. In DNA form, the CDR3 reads TGTGCCAGCAGCTTGGGGAGACTAGCGGGGGTGGAGACCCAGTACTTC. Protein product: CASSLGRLAGVETQYF.

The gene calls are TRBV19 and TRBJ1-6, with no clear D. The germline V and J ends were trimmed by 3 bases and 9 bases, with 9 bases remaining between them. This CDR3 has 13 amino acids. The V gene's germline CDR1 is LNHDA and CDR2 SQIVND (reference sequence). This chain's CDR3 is CASSINLRSPLHF. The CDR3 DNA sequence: TGTGCCAGTAGTATTAACTTGCGTTCACCCCTCCACTTT. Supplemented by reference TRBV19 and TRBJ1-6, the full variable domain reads DGGITQSPKYLFRKEGQNVTLSCEQNLNHDAMYWYRQDPGQGLRLIYYSQIVNDFQKGDIAEGYSVSREKKESFPLTVTSAQKNPTAFYLCASSINLRSPLHFGNGTRLTVT.

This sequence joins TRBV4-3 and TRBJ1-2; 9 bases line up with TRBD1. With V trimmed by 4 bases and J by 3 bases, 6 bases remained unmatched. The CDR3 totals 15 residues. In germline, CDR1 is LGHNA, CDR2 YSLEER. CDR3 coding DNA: TGCGCCAGCAGCCCTACAGGGGGCGGCTACTATGGCTACACCTTC. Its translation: CASSPTGGGYYGYTF.

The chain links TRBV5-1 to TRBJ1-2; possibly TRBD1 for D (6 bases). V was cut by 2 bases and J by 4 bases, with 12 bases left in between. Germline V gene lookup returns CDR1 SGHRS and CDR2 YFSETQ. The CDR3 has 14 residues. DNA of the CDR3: TGCGCCAGCAGCTTTGCAGGACAGATCTATGGCTACACCTTC. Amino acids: CASSFAGQIYGYTF.

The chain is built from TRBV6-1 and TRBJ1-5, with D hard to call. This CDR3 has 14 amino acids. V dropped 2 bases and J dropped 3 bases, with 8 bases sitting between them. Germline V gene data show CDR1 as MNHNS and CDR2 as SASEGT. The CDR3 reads CASSELLLNQPQHF. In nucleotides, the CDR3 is TGTGCCAGCAGTGAATTACTCCTCAATCAGCCCCAGCATTTT.

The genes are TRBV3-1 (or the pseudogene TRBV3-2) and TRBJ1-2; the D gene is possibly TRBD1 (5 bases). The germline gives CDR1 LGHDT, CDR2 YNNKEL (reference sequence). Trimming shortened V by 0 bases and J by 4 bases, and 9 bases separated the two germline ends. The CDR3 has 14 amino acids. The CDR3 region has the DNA TGTGCCAGCAGCCAAGATAGCAGGGTCTATGGCTACACCTTC. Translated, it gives CASSQDSRVYGYTF.

CDR3 residues: CASSFNGGYGYTF. The CDR3 DNA reads TGTGCCAGCAGTTTTAACGGAGGCTATGGCTACACCTTC. This chain joins TRBV12-3 or TRBV12-4 and TRBJ1-2; no clear D gene. This CDR3 region has 13 residues. Trimming pared 3 bases from V and 4 bases from J, leaving 9 bases between.

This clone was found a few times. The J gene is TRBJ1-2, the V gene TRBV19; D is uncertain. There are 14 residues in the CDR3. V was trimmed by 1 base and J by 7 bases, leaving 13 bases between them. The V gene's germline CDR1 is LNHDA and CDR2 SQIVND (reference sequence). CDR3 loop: CASSIARQAGGYTF. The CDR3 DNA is TGTGCCAGTAGTATAGCCCGGCAGGCGGGTGGCTACACCTTC.

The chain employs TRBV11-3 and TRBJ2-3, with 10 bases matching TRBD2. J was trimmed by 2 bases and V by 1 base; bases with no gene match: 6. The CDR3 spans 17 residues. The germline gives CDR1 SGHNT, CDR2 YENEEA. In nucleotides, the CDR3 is TGTGCCAGCAGCTTAGGATTTAGCGGGAGGTTCACAGATACGCAGTATTTT. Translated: CASSLGFSGRFTDTQYF.

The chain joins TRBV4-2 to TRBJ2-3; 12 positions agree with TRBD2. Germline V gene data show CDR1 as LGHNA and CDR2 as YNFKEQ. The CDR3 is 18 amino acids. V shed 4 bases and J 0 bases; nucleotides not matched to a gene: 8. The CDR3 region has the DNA TGTGCCAGCAGCCCCCGGGTACTAGCGGGGGGCAGCACAGATACGCAGTATTTT. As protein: CASSPRVLAGGSTDTQYF.

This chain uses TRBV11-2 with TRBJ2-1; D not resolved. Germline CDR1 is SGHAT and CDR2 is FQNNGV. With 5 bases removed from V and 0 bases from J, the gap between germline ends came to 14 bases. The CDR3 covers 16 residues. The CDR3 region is CASSRNSLSSYNEQFF. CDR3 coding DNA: TGTGCCAGCAGCCGAAACAGCTTGAGCTCCTACAATGAGCAGTTCTTC.

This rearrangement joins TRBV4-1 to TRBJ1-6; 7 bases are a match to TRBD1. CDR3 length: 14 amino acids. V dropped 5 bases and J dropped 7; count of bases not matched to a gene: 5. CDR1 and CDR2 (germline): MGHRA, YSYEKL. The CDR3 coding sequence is TGCGCCAGCAGCAAGGACAGGTGGAATTCACCCCTCCACTTT. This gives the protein CASSKDRWNSPLHF.

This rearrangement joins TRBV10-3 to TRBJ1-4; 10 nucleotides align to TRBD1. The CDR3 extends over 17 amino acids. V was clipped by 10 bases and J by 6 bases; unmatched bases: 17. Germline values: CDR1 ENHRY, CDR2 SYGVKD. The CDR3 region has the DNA TGTGCCACCGGGACAGGGGAGGGAGTTGAGGGATATGAAAAACTGTTTTTT. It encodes CATGTGEGVEGYEKLFF.

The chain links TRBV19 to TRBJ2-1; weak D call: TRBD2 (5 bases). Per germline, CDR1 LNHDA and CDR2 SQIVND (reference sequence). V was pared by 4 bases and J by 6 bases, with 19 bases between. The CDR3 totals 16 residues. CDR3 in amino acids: CASSTKTLRTVNEQFF. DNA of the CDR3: TGTGCCAGTAGTACCAAAACACTTAGGACTGTCAATGAGCAGTTCTTC.

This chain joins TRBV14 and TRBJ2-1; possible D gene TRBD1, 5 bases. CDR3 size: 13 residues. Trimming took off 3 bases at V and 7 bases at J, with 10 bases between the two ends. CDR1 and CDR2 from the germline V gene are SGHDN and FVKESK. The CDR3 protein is CASSHLGPNEQFF. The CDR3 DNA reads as TGTGCCAGCAGCCATCTGGGGCCAAATGAGCAGTTCTTC.

The CDR3 protein is CASSSGGLNQPQHF. The CDR3 coding sequence is TGTGCCAGCAGTTCAGGGGGCCTCAATCAGCCCCAGCATTTT. This rearrangement joins TRBV7-8 to TRBJ1-5, with 8 bases aligning to TRBD1. CDR3 length equals 14 residues. Germline V gene sequence: CDR1 SGHVS, CDR2 FQNEAQ. Germline trimming cut 6 bases from V and 3 bases from J; bases unmatched to any gene: 4.

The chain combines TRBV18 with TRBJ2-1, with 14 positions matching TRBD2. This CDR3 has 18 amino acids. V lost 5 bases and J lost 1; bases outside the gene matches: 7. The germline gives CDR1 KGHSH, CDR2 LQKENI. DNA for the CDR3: TGTGCCAGCTCAACCCGACTAGCGGGGGGGCGGTCCTACAATGAGCAGTTCTTC. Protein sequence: CASSTRLAGGRSYNEQFF.

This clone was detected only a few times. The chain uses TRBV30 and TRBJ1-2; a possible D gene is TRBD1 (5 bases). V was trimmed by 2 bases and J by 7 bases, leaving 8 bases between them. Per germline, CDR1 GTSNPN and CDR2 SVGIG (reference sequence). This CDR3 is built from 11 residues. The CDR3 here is CAWSLTGGYTF. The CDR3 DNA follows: TGTGCCTGGAGTCTCACAGGTGGCTACACCTTC.